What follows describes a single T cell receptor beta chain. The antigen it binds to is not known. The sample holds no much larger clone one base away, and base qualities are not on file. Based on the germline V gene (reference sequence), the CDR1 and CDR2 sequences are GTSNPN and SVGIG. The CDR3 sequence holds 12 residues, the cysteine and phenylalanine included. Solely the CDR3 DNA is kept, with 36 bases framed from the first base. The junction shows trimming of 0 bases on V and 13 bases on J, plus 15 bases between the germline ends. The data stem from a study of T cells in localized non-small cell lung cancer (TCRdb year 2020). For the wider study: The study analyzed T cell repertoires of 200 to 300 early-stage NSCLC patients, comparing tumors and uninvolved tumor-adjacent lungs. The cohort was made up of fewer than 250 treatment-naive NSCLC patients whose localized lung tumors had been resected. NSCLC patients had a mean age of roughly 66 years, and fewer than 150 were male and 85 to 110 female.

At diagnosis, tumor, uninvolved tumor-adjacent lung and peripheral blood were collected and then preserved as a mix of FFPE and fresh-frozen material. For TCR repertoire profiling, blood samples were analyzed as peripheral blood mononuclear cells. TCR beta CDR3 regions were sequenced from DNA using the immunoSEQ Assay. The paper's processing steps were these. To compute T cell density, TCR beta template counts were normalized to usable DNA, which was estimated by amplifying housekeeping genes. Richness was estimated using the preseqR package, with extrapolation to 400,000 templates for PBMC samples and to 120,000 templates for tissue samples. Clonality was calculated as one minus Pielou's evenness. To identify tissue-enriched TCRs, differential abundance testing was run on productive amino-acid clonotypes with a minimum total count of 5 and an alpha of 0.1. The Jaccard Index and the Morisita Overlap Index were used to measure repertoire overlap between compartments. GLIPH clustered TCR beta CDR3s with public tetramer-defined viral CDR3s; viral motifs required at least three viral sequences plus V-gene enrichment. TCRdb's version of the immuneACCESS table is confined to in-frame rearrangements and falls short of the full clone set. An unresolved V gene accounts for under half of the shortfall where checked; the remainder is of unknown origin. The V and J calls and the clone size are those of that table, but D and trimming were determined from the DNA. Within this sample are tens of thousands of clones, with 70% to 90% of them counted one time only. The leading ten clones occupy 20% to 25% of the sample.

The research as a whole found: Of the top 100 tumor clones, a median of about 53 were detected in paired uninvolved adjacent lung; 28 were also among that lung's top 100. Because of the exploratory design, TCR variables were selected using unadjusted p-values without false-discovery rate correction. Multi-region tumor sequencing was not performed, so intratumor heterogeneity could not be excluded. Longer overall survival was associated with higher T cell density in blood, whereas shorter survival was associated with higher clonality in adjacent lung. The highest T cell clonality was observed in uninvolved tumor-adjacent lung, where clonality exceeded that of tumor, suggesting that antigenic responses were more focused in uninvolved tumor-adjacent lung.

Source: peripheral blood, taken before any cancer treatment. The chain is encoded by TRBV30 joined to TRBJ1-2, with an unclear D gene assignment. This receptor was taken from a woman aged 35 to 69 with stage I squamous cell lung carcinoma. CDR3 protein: CAWSVPPGAVTF. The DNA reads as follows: TGTGCCTGGAGTGTTCCCCCCGGTGCGGTCACCTTC.